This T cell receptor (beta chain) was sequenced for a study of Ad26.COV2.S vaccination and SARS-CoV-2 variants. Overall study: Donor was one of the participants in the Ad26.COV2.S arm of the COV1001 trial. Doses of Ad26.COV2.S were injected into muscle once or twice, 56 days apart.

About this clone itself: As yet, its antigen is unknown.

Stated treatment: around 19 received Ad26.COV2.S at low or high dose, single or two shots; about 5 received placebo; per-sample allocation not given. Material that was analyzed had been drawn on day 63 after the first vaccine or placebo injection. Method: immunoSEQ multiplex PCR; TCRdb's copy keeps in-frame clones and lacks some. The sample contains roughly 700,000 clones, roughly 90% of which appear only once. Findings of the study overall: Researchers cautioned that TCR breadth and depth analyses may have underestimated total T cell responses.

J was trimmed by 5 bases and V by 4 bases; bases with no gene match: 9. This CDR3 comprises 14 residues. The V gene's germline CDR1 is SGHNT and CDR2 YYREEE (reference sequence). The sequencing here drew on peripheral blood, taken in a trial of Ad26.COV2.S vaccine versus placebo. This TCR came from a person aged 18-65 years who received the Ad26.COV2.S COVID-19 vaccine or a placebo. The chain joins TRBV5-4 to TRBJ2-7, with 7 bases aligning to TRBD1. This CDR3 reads CASSTGTVPNEQYF. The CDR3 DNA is TGTGCCAGCAGCACCGGGACAGTTCCTAACGAGCAGTACTTC.